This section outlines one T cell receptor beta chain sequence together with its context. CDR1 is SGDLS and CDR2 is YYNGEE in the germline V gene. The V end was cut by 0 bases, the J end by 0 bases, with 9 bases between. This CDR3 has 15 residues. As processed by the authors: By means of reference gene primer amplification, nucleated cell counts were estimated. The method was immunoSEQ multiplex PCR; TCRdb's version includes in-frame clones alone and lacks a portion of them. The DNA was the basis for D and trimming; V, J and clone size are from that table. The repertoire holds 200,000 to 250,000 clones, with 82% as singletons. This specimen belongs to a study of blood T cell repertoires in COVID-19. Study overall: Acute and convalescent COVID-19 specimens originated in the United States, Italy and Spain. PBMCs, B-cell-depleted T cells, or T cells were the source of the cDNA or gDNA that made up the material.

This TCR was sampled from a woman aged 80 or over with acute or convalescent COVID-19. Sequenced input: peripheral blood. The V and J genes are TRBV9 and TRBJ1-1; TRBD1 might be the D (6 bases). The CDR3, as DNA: TGTGCCAGCAGCGTAGGAGGACAGATGAACACTGAAGCTTTCTTT. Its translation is CASSVGGQMNTEAFF.